Sequencing of this T cell receptor (beta chain) was carried out in a study of blood T cell repertoires in COVID-19. V was pared by 4 bases and J by 0 bases, with 16 bases between. Germline V gene lookup returns CDR1 ENHRY and CDR2 SYGVKD. This CDR3 region has 17 residues. Sequencing was performed with immunoSEQ multiplex PCR; in TCRdb, only in-frame clones are kept and a portion is missing. In the table there are 300,000 to 500,000 clones, roughly 86% of which are singletons. Self-reported history from a screening survey and questionnaire set each donor's cohort. The rearrangement uses TRBV10-3 and TRBJ1-3; tentatively, D is TRBD1 (6 bases). Sample: PBMCs or T cells enriched from blood (not recorded which). The sequence derives from a woman in her 40s with acute COVID-19. CDR3 DNA sequence: TGTGCCATCAGTGCCGACGGGACAAGGAGCTCTGGAAACACCATATATTTT. This codes for CAISADGTRSSGNTIYF.